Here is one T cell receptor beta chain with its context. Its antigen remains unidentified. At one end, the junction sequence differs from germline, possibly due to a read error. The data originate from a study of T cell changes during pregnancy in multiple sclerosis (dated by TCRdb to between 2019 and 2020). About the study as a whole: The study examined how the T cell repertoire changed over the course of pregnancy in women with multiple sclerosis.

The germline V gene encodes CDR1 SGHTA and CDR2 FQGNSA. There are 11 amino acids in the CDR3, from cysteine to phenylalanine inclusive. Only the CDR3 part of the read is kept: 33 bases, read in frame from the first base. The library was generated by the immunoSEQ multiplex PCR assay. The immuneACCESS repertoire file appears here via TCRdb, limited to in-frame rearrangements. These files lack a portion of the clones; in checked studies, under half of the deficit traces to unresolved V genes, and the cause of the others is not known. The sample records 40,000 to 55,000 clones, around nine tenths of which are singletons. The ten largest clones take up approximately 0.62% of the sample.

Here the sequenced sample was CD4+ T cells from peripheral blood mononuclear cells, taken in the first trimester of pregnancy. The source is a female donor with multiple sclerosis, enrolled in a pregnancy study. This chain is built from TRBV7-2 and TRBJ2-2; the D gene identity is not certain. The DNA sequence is TGTGCCAGCTCGAACTCCGGGGAGCTGTTTTTT. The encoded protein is CASSNSGELFF. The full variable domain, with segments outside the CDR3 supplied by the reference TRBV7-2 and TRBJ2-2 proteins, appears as GAGVSQSPSNKVTEKGKDVELRCDPISGHTALYWYRQSLGQGLEFLIYFQGNSAPDKSGLPSDRFSAERTGGSVSTLTIQRTQQEDSAVYLCASSNSGELFFGEGSRLTVL.